The TCR beta chain under discussion was sequenced for a study of T-cell memory formation after mild COVID-19. Study-wide findings and caveats: The second-wave clones peaking on day 37 were not confirmed as SARS-CoV-2-specific.

UMIs and sample barcodes were carried by the TCR alpha and TCR beta cDNA libraries that 5'RACE produced using constant-segment primers. TCRdb called the 5' RACE reads again in MiXCR, with one record for every CDR3 protein. The sample yields under 550,000 distinct CDR3 sequences, 15% to 20% seen once. With respect to this clonotype: Its antigen is as yet unknown.

Germline CDR1 SGHRS, CDR2 YFSETQ. The CDR3 contains 14 residues. V lost 4 bases and J lost 3; bases outside the gene matches: 2. This clonotype was sampled from an adult woman who had mild COVID-19 (a few samples of this study predate the infection). Cell type and time point are not known. The chain is built from TRBV5-1 and TRBJ1-2; 11 bases line up with TRBD1. Sequencing was done on a sample of PBMCs or a T cell subset sorted from them (not recorded which). CDR3 loop: CASSEDRGHYGYTF. CDR3 nucleotide sequence: TGCGCCAGCAGCGAGGACAGGGGGCACTATGGCTACACCTTC.